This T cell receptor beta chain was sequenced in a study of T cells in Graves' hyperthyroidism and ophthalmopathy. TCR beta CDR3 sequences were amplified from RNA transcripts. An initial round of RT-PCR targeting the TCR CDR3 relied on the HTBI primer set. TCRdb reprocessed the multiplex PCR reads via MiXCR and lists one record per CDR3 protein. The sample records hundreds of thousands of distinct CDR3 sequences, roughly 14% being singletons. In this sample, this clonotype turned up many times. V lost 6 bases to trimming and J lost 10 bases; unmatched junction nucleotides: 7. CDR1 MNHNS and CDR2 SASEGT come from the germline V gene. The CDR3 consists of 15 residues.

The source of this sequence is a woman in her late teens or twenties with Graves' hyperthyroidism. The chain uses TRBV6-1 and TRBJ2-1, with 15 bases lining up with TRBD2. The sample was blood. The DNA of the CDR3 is TGTGCCAGCAGACCGGGACTAGCGGGAGGTGGGGAGCAGTTCTTC. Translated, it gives CASRPGLAGGGEQFF.